The present T cell receptor beta chain was sequenced within a study of T-cell memory formation after mild COVID-19. TCRdb re-called the 5' RACE reads through MiXCR, storing one row per CDR3 protein. Of approximately 480,000 distinct CDR3 sequences in the sample, 15% to 20% were seen once. The sequencing input was PBMCs or a T cell subset sorted from them (not recorded which). This receptor was identified in an adult woman who had mild COVID-19 (a few samples of this study predate the infection). Cell type and time point are not known.

For the CDR3, the DNA is TGTGCCAGCAGTACCGTCGGGACAGGACAGTACGAGCAGTACTTC. Protein product: CASSTVGTGQYEQYF. This sequence joins TRBV6-5 and TRBJ2-7; 8 nucleotides align to TRBD1. The CDR3 runs to 15 residues. After removal of 5 bases from V and 4 bases from J, the junction contained 10 bases not matched to a gene. CDR1 is MNHEY, CDR2 SVGAGI, per germline.